The 29 T cell receptor beta chains below were found in one sample sequenced in a study of blood T cells in healthy people across ages (dated by TCRdb to the mid-2010s). Libraries were prepared through 5' RACE. A second roughly 7 to 12 cycle PCR used a sample-barcoded 5' primer and a J-beta primer mix. TCRdb reprocessed the public reads (quality trimming at Q25 with fastp, clone calling with MiXCR) and kept in-frame beta chains. A single entry per CDR3 protein holds the most common genes and DNA from its merged rows. This sample is represented by 1.8 million or so distinct CDR3 sequences; about two fifths of them were singletons. 23% of the sample comes from the top ten. The sequenced material came from blood. These receptors were collected from a human donor in good health.

The chain uses TRBV4-3 and TRBJ2-5; the match to TRBD1 covers 7 bases. Germline V gene lookup returns CDR1 LGHNA and CDR2 YSLEER. The V and J ends lost 0 bases and 3 bases, in that order; junction bases with no gene match: 4. CDR3 length: 15 residues. Written as DNA, the CDR3 is TGCGCCAGCAGCCAAGATATAGACAGGGAAGAGACCCAGTACTTC. It is translated as CASSQDIDREETQYF.

The table lists this clonotype with a few counts. The J gene is TRBJ1-2, the V gene TRBV5-1; D remains ambiguous. This CDR3 has 15 residues. V was clipped by 0 bases and J by 0 bases, with 9 bases between them. Germline CDR1 SGHRS, CDR2 YFSETQ. The CDR3 is CASSLGIGANYGYTF. In DNA form, the CDR3 reads TGCGCCAGCAGCTTGGGTATTGGGGCTAACTATGGCTACACCTTC.

This clonotype was detected ten times or more. This chain uses TRBV29-1 with TRBJ2-1, with 13 bases lining up with TRBD2. The J segment lost 0 bases and the V segment lost 6 bases, leaving 5 bases of the junction unmatched. From germline, CDR1 is SQVTM and CDR2 ANQGSEA. The CDR3 has 16 residues. CDR3 DNA sequence: TGCAGCGTGACGGGACTAGCGGGAAGCTCCTACAATGAGCAGTTCTTC. Translating gives CSVTGLAGSSYNEQFF.

In its sample, this clonotype was seen a few times. This chain uses TRBV7-2 with TRBJ1-4; no clear D gene. The CDR3 has 15 residues. Per the germline V gene, CDR1 is SGHTA and CDR2 is FQGNSA. The V end was cut by 3 bases, the J end by 0 bases, with 8 bases between. CDR3 residues: CASSFFSATNEKLFF. The CDR3 DNA reads as TGTGCCAGCAGCTTCTTTTCGGCAACTAATGAAAAACTGTTTTTT.

This chain uses TRBV20-1 with TRBJ2-1; TRBD2 matches at 13 bases. Germline CDR1 is DFQATT and CDR2 is SNEGSKA (reference sequence). The CDR3 runs to 17 residues. The J segment lost 6 bases and the V segment lost 0 bases, leaving 8 bases of the junction unmatched. The CDR3 sequence is CSARDRLAGGRPNEQFF. CDR3 in DNA: TGCAGTGCTAGAGATCGACTAGCGGGAGGAAGACCCAATGAGCAGTTCTTC.

This chain joins TRBV20-1 and TRBJ2-7, with TRBD2 as a possible D gene (7 bases). V was shortened by 1 base and J by 2 bases, with 12 bases between the two germline ends. CDR1 DFQATT and CDR2 SNEGSKA come from the germline V gene (reference sequence). The CDR3 loop spans 14 amino acids. In nucleotides, the CDR3 is TGCAGTGCTAGAGTGGGGGGGCCAGCCTACGAGCAGTACTTC. Its protein product is CSARVGGPAYEQYF.

This sequence joins TRBV5-1 and TRBJ2-5; D possibly corresponds to TRBD1 (5 bases). The J call is in doubt because the DNA end fits TRBJ2-7 better. Germline assignment: CDR1 SGHRS and CDR2 YFSETQ. The CDR3 length is 15 residues. The CDR3: CASSLGPRGRYEQYF. DNA of the CDR3: TGCGCCAGCAGCCTTGGACCTAGGGGTCGATACGAGCAGTACTTC.

Here the CDR3 reads CASSSQSDRVSGGYTF. CDR3 DNA sequence: TGTGCCAGCAGCTCTCAATCGGACAGGGTGTCCGGTGGCTACACCTTC. V gene TRBV7-3 combines with J gene TRBJ1-2, with 8 bases that match TRBD1. The CDR3 covers 16 residues. In germline, CDR1 is SGHTA, CDR2 FQGTGA. V dropped 4 bases and J dropped 7; count of bases not matched to a gene: 14.

CDR3 sequence reads: CASSLTPGYGYTF. CDR3 bases: TGTGCCAGCAGTTTAACGCCGGGATATGGCTACACCTTC. The chain is built from TRBV12-3 or TRBV12-4 and TRBJ1-2; D not resolved. The V and J ends lost 2 bases and 5 bases respectively, with 9 bases between them. The CDR3 spans 13 residues.

The genes are TRBV9 and TRBJ2-1; a weak D match, TRBD2 (5 bases). The CDR3 spans 16 residues. V was shortened by 4 bases and J by 1 base, with 15 bases between the two germline ends. The germline CDR1 and CDR2 sequences are SGDLS and YYNGEE. The CDR3 protein is CASSPPEGTSYNEQFF. The CDR3 region has the DNA TGTGCCAGCAGCCCCCCCGAGGGTACATCCTACAATGAGCAGTTCTTC.

The chain employs TRBV10-3 and TRBJ2-1; D possibly corresponds to TRBD2 (5 bases). Trimming pared 9 bases from V and 9 bases from J, leaving 18 bases between. This CDR3 spans 13 amino acids. CDR1 is ENHRY and CDR2 is SYGVKD in the germline V gene. CDR3 sequence reads: CAITKEGVSEQFF. In DNA form, the CDR3 reads TGTGCCATAACCAAAGAGGGAGTCAGTGAGCAGTTCTTC.

This clonotype was detected only once. CDR3 residues: CASGLEVIGGYTF. CDR3 coding DNA: TGTGCTAGTGGTTTGGAAGTTATTGGTGGCTACACCTTC. This chain joins TRBV12-5 and TRBJ1-2, with D unclear. The CDR3 is 13 amino acids. Germline V CDR1 and CDR2: LGHNT, FRNRAP. Trimming stripped 1 base from V and 7 bases from J, with 10 bases between.

This clonotype was recorded a few times. The CDR3 loop is CSASTGVYEQFF. In DNA form, the CDR3 reads TGCAGCGCCTCGACAGGGGTCTACGAGCAGTTCTTC. V gene TRBV29-1 combines with J gene TRBJ2-1; 8 bases line up with TRBD1. Germline trimming cut 7 bases from V and 10 bases from J; bases unmatched to any gene: 9. Germline CDR1 SQVTM, CDR2 ANQGSEA. This CDR3 has 12 amino acids.

The rearrangement links TRBV7-2 to TRBJ2-7, with 7 bases identical to TRBD2. The V gene's germline CDR1 is SGHTA and CDR2 FQGNSA. J was trimmed by 3 bases and V by 5 bases; bases with no gene match: 10. The CDR3 is 15 residues long. This CDR3 is CASSLGSGVYYEQYF. CDR3 bases: TGTGCCAGCAGCCTAGGAAGCGGGGTTTACTACGAGCAGTACTTC.

This clonotype was counted only a few times. The CDR3 bases are TGCAGTGCCGAAGGTTCGGACAGGCGCCTTTCCTACAATGAGCAGTTCTTC. Amino acid sequence: CSAEGSDRRLSYNEQFF. This chain uses TRBV20-1 with TRBJ2-1, with TRBD1 matching 7 bases. The germline gives CDR1 DFQATT, CDR2 SNEGSKA (reference sequence). V shed 6 bases and J 1 base; nucleotides not matched to a gene: 15. CDR3 size: 17 residues.

V is TRBV4-1 and J is TRBJ2-7; D is perhaps TRBD2 (5 bases). Germline CDR1 and CDR2: MGHRA and YSYEKL. The CDR3 is 16 amino acids. Trimming pared 1 base from V and 0 bases from J, leaving 13 bases between. CDR3 amino acids: CASSQGGVLSSYEQYF. CDR3 sequence (DNA): TGCGCCAGCAGCCAAGGGGGAGTCCTAAGCTCCTACGAGCAGTACTTC.

The chain uses TRBV29-1 and TRBJ2-1; 7 positions agree with TRBD2. This CDR3 region has 12 residues. V shed 4 bases and J 7 bases; nucleotides not matched to a gene: 4. Germline loops: CDR1 SQVTM, CDR2 ANQGSEA. This CDR3 reads CSVGLAGNEQFF. The CDR3 DNA is TGCAGCGTTGGACTAGCAGGAAATGAGCAGTTCTTC.

This clonotype was recorded a few times. The chain uses TRBV20-1 and TRBJ2-3, with D uncertain. Looked up from germline, CDR1 is DFQATT and CDR2 is SNEGSKA (reference sequence). The CDR3 loop spans 12 amino acids. The V end lost 3 bases, the J end lost 6 bases, and 10 bases lay between the germline ends. For the CDR3, the DNA is TGCAGTGCTAGGCAGGCCGGGGATACGCAGTATTTT. Protein sequence: CSARQAGDTQYF.

This chain uses TRBV18 with TRBJ1-2; D gene uncertain. This CDR3 has 12 residues. Deletions cut 8 bases from V and 5 bases from J, with 12 bases between. The germline gives CDR1 KGHSH, CDR2 LQKENI. The CDR3 bases are TGTGCCAGCCCAAGCCGGGATTATGGCTACACCTTC. Translation gives CASPSRDYGYTF.

This clonotype came up a few times. This chain uses TRBV20-1 with TRBJ1-5, with D unclear. The CDR3 is made up of 12 amino acids. V lost 5 bases to trimming and J lost 7 bases, with 12 bases between them. In germline, CDR1 is DFQATT, CDR2 SNEGSKA (reference sequence). CDR3 in amino acids: CSAPEPGQPQHF. The DNA of the CDR3 is TGCAGTGCTCCTGAACCGGGGCAGCCCCAGCATTTT.

In its sample, this clonotype was seen a few times. The chain couples TRBV7-2 to TRBJ1-1; D gene ambiguous. Trimming stripped 1 base from V and 5 bases from J, with 11 bases between. CDR3 length equals 14 residues. Germline V gene data show CDR1 as SGHTA and CDR2 as FQGNSA. The CDR3 sequence: CASSLGMSGTEAFF. In nucleotides, the CDR3 is TGTGCCAGCAGCTTAGGTATGTCGGGGACTGAAGCTTTCTTT.

This chain connects TRBV29-1 to TRBJ2-1, with D possibly matching TRBD1 (6 bases). V dropped 6 bases and J dropped 10 bases, with 19 bases sitting between them. Germline V gene data show CDR1 as SQVTM and CDR2 as ANQGSEA. The CDR3 spans 13 residues. The CDR3 protein is CSVQGLPSYEQFF. Written as DNA, the CDR3 is TGCAGCGTCCAGGGGCTGCCCTCCTACGAGCAGTTCTTC.

The chain links TRBV4-3 to TRBJ1-4; D unclear. Per germline, CDR1 LGHNA and CDR2 YSLEER. V gave up 4 bases and J gave up 6 bases, with 15 bases separating them. This CDR3 has 15 amino acids. DNA for the CDR3: TGCGCCAGCAGCCCGGAGGGATCCGCCCATGAAAAACTGTTTTTT. Amino acid sequence: CASSPEGSAHEKLFF.

This clonotype showed up just a few times. V usage is TRBV9 and J usage is TRBJ2-6, with 7 bases aligning to TRBD1. Germline V gene sequence: CDR1 SGDLS, CDR2 YYNGEE. This CDR3 contains 16 residues. Unmatched junction bases numbered 6, after V lost 2 bases and J lost 4 bases. CDR3 coding DNA: TGTGCCAGCAGCGTGGAAACAGGGGCCGGGGCCAACGTCCTGACTTTC. Translation gives CASSVETGAGANVLTF.

J is TRBJ1-5 and V is TRBV5-1; D is unclear. The V end lost 0 bases, the J end lost 7 bases, and 11 bases lay between the germline ends. CDR1 is SGHRS, CDR2 YFSETQ, per germline. The length of the CDR3 is 14 residues. The CDR3: CASSLGDRTQPQHF. For the CDR3, the DNA is TGCGCCAGCAGCTTGGGCGATCGGACGCAGCCCCAGCATTTT.

The rearrangement uses TRBV19 and TRBJ1-1, with 7 bases lining up with TRBD1. The germline V gene has CDR1 LNHDA and CDR2 SQIVND (reference sequence). Unmatched junction bases numbered 10, after V lost 5 bases and J lost 4 bases. This CDR3 spans 15 amino acids. The CDR3 spells CASSPLRGRGTEAFF. The CDR3 DNA reads as TGTGCCAGTAGTCCACTTAGGGGGCGCGGCACTGAAGCTTTCTTT.

In this sample, this clonotype turned up a few times. This chain connects TRBV18 to TRBJ2-5; maybe TRBD1 (6 bases). V lost 3 bases to trimming and J lost 11 bases, with 22 bases between them. The V gene's germline CDR1 is KGHSH and CDR2 LQKENI. The CDR3 has 15 amino acids. The CDR3 region has the DNA TGTGCCAGCTCACCGGCGACCGGGACACGGTCTCGACAGTACTTC. It yields the protein CASSPATGTRSRQYF.

The CDR3 DNA sequence: TGTGCCAGCAGCCGGATCCTCGGCGCAGATCAGCCCCAGCATTTT. It is translated as CASSRILGADQPQHF. This sequence joins TRBV7-2 and TRBJ1-5; D unresolved. The CDR3 sequence is 15 residues long. V lost 5 bases to trimming and J lost 5 bases, with 16 bases between them. The germline gives CDR1 SGHTA, CDR2 FQGNSA.

The chain links TRBV12-3 or TRBV12-4 to TRBJ1-1, with D possibly matching TRBD1 (5 bases). Trimming cost V 3 bases and J 3 bases, with 11 bases left between them. This CDR3 comprises 14 residues. As DNA, the CDR3 is TGTGCCAGCAGTTTCCTCGGGGACCACACTGAAGCTTTCTTT. This encodes CASSFLGDHTEAFF.